This TCR beta chain derives from a study of blood T cell repertoires in COVID-19. The CDR3 spans 16 residues. From germline, CDR1 is MGHDK and CDR2 SYGVNS. V trimming: 11 bases; J trimming: 4 bases; junction bases outside the gene matches: 12. The method was immunoSEQ multiplex PCR; TCRdb's version includes in-frame clones alone and lacks a portion of them. The table includes about 180,000 clones, 65% to 90% detected once. This clone showed up just once. The rearrangement joins TRBV25-1 to TRBJ1-3; 12 bases line up with TRBD1. Sequenced: peripheral blood. This sequence originates from a human donor in a cohort sampled during active COVID-19. The CDR3 spells CAADPGQGAEGNTIYF. DNA for the CDR3: TGTGCCGCGGACCCGGGACAGGGGGCAGAAGGAAACACCATATATTTT.